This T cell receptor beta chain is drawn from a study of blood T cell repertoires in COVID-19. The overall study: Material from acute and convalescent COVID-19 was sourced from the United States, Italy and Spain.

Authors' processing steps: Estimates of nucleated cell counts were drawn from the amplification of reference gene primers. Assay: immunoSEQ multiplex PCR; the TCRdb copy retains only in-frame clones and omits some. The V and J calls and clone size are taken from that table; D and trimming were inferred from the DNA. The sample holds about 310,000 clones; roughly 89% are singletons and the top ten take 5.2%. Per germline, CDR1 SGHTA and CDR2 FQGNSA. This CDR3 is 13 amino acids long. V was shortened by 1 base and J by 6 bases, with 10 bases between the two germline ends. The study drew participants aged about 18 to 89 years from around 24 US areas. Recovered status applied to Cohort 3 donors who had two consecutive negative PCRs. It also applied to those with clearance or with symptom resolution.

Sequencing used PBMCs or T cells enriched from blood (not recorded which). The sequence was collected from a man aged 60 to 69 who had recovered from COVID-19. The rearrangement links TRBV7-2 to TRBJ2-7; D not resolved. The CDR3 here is CASSLGLVSEQYF. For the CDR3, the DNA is TGTGCCAGCAGCTTAGGACTCGTTTCCGAGCAGTACTTC.